These 11 T cell receptor beta chains share one sample of origin, sequenced in a study of cytomegalovirus exposure and HLA in healthy donors. The PCR ran on 60 Vbeta and 13 Jbeta primers. TCRdb keeps only in-frame clones here, not all; method: immunoSEQ multiplex PCR. The table shows 100,000 to 150,000 clones, with about 74% occurring only once. The sample was PBMCs. Source of these receptors: a man between 25 and 39 years old in good health and CMV-seronegative.

This clone was picked up one time. The V and J genes are TRBV4-1 and TRBJ1-1; TRBD1 matches 8 bases. The CDR3 consists of 16 residues. Trimming took 1 base from V and 3 from J; bases not matched to a gene: 7. Germline V gene sequence: CDR1 MGHRA, CDR2 YSYEKL. The CDR3 DNA sequence: TGCGCCAGCAGCCAAGCTGACAGGGGAATGGACACTGAAGCTTTCTTT. This codes for CASSQADRGMDTEAFF.

The chain employs TRBV11-3 and TRBJ2-2, with 8 positions matching TRBD1. Germline-derived CDR1 and CDR2 are SGHNT and YENEEA. The CDR3 has 17 amino acids. J gave up 2 bases and V 4 bases, and 9 bases lay outside the gene matches. The CDR3 DNA follows: TGTGCCAGCAGCTCCCCAGGACAGGGTCGTAACACCGGGGAGCTGTTTTTT. This codes for CASSSPGQGRNTGELFF.

This chain joins TRBV19 and TRBJ2-7, with D unresolved. Per germline, CDR1 LNHDA and CDR2 SQIVND (reference sequence). The CDR3 spans 14 residues. Trimming stripped 3 bases from V and 2 bases from J, with 11 bases between. CDR3 DNA sequence: TGTGCCAGTAGTATTGTTCCTGGGCCCTACGAGCAGTACTTC. Its protein product is CASSIVPGPYEQYF.

V is TRBV6-6 and J is TRBJ2-3; no clear D. Deletions cut 2 bases from V and 4 bases from J, with 16 bases between. The CDR3 runs to 16 residues. Germline V gene lookup returns CDR1 MNHNY and CDR2 SVGAGI (reference sequence). CDR3 in amino acids: CASSYGSPGLADTQYF. The CDR3 nucleotides read TGTGCCAGCAGTTACGGATCCCCGGGTTTGGCAGATACGCAGTATTTT.

The chain employs TRBV14 and TRBJ2-1; D is perhaps TRBD2 (6 bases). From germline, CDR1 is SGHDN and CDR2 FVKESK. The CDR3 extends over 16 amino acids. The V gene lost 3 bases and the J gene lost 2 bases, with 14 bases spanning the gap. The CDR3 protein is CASSHNQASAYNEQFF. CDR3 sequence (DNA): TGTGCCAGCAGCCATAATCAGGCTAGCGCCTACAATGAGCAGTTCTTC.

This clone was counted a few times. The gene calls are TRBV5-4 and TRBJ2-7; maybe TRBD2 (7 bases). The CDR3 sequence is 16 residues long. V was clipped by 4 bases and J by 0 bases, with 17 bases between them. Germline V CDR1 and CDR2: SGHNT, YYREEE (reference sequence). CDR3 sequence (DNA): TGTGCCAGCAGCCCGGGGAGGGGGGGGAACTCCTACGAGCAGTACTTC. Translation: CASSPGRGGNSYEQYF.

The V call is TRBV5-4, the J call TRBJ2-5; the D gene is possibly TRBD1 (6 bases). With the DNA end fitting TRBJ2-7 better, the J assignment may be wrong. The germline V gene encodes CDR1 SGHNT and CDR2 YYREEE (reference sequence). The CDR3 totals 13 residues. The CDR3 protein is CASSPRDTYEQYF. CDR3 bases: TGTGCCAGCAGCCCCCGGGACACCTACGAGCAGTACTTC.

This clone turned up a few times. The chain employs TRBV7-2 and TRBJ1-6; D is undetermined. Germline-derived CDR1 and CDR2 are SGHTA and FQGNSA. The CDR3 loop spans 14 amino acids. V lost 8 bases, J lost 7 bases, and 15 bases lay in between. The CDR3: CASATQVLNSPLHF. The CDR3 DNA sequence: TGTGCCAGCGCCACTCAGGTTTTGAATTCACCCCTCCACTTT.

The chain has TRBV4-3 and TRBJ2-3, with 15 bases that match TRBD2. J lost 4 bases, V lost 4 bases, and 0 bases had no gene match. CDR1 and CDR2 from the germline V gene are LGHNA and YSLEER. This CDR3 has 15 residues. The CDR3 sequence is CASSRTSGGADTQYF. In DNA, the CDR3 is TGCGCCAGCAGCCGGACTAGCGGGGGGGCAGATACGCAGTATTTT.

The rearrangement joins TRBV11-2 to TRBJ2-7; D unresolved. The V end was cut by 5 bases, the J end by 2 bases, with 13 bases between. Germline V gives CDR1 SGHAT, CDR2 FQNNGV. The CDR3 is 14 residues long. The CDR3 sequence is CASSRSPGAYEQYF. The CDR3 DNA reads TGTGCCAGCAGCCGTAGCCCCGGAGCCTACGAGCAGTACTTC. Drawing the rest from reference TRBV11-2 and TRBJ2-7, the complete variable domain is EAGVAQSPRYKIIEKRQSVAFWCNPISGHATLYWYQQILGQGPKLLIQFQNNGVVDDSQLPKDRFSAERLKGVDSTLKIQPAKLEDSAVYLCASSRSPGAYEQYFGPGTRLTVT.

The V and J genes are TRBV11-2 and TRBJ2-3; 10 bases fit TRBD2. CDR3 size: 15 residues. V was clipped by 5 bases and J by 2 bases; unmatched bases: 4. Germline CDR1 SGHAT, CDR2 FQNNGV. In DNA form, the CDR3 reads TGTGCCAGCAGCCCGGGACTAGCGCTCACAGATACGCAGTATTTT. Translation gives CASSPGLALTDTQYF.